This is a list of T cell receptor beta chains from one sample in a study of T cells in localized non-small cell lung cancer. Measured with immunoSEQ multiplex PCR; TCRdb has only the in-frame clones, and not every one. The sample contains some 1,100 clones, 27% of which appear only once. The source material was lung tumor tissue, sampled before any cancer treatment. These receptors were collected from a female donor over 55 with stage III squamous cell lung carcinoma. CDR3s include the opening cysteine and the closing phenylalanine or tryptophan. The D gene is left open where the match is weak.

CDR3 protein: CASSLVPRGGRDTGELFF
D gene: TRBD2
CDR3 length: 18
V gene: TRBV5-1
J gene: TRBJ2-2

CDR3 protein: CASSYSSERYGYTF
D gene: NA
CDR3 length: 14
V gene: TRBV6-8
J gene: TRBJ1-2

CDR3 protein: CASTDRASNQPQHF
D gene: NA
CDR3 length: 14
V gene: TRBV25-1
J gene: TRBJ1-5

CDR3 protein: CASSSSGLSGNTIYF
D gene: NA
CDR3 length: 15
V gene: TRBV5-1
J gene: TRBJ1-3

CDR3 protein: CASSSSRIAYEQYF
D gene: NA
CDR3 length: 14
V gene: TRBV6-8
J gene: TRBJ2-7

CDR3 protein: CASETGVDRGIATEQYF
D gene: TRBD1
CDR3 length: 17
V gene: TRBV10-3
J gene: TRBJ2-7

CDR3 protein: CATVGDGTRLFF
D gene: NA
CDR3 length: 12
V gene: TRBV6-8
J gene: TRBJ2-2

CDR3 protein: CAWSEPTGADEKLFF
D gene: TRBD1
CDR3 length: 15
V gene: TRBV30
J gene: TRBJ1-4

CDR3 protein: CASSYGRLSGGEQFF
D gene: NA
CDR3 length: 15
V gene: TRBV6-8
J gene: TRBJ2-1

CDR3 protein: CATSRDGWTGELFF
D gene: NA
CDR3 length: 14
V gene: TRBV15
J gene: TRBJ2-2

CDR3 protein: CASSPYPGGGFGYTF
D gene: TRBD1
CDR3 length: 15
V gene: TRBV11-3
J gene: TRBJ1-2

CDR3 protein: CASFREPETQYF
D gene: NA
CDR3 length: 12
V gene: TRBV19
J gene: TRBJ2-5

CDR3 protein: CASRSTGEEVAFF
D gene: TRBD1
CDR3 length: 13
V gene: TRBV6-8
J gene: TRBJ1-1

CDR3 protein: CASSMGLAGGIQETQYF
D gene: TRBD2
CDR3 length: 17
V gene: TRBV5-1
J gene: TRBJ2-5

CDR3 protein: CASSLSRNTEAFF
D gene: NA
CDR3 length: 13
V gene: TRBV7-2
J gene: TRBJ1-1

CDR3 protein: CASSLTLATSYEQYF
D gene: NA
CDR3 length: 15
V gene: TRBV5-1
J gene: TRBJ2-7

CDR3 protein: CAWSVLENTEAFF
D gene: NA
CDR3 length: 13
V gene: TRBV30
J gene: TRBJ1-1

CDR3 protein: CASSLLSGGLDGYTF
D gene: TRBD1
CDR3 length: 15
V gene: TRBV5-1
J gene: TRBJ1-2

CDR3 protein: CASSIGSDSYEQYF
D gene: NA
CDR3 length: 14
V gene: TRBV28
J gene: TRBJ2-7

CDR3 protein: CASSVDLGARTDTQYF
D gene: NA
CDR3 length: 16
V gene: TRBV9
J gene: TRBJ2-3

CDR3 protein: CSVERGFYGYTF
D gene: NA
CDR3 length: 12
V gene: TRBV29-1
J gene: TRBJ1-2

CDR3 protein: CASSGARGQGVTGELFF
D gene: TRBD1
CDR3 length: 17
V gene: TRBV9
J gene: TRBJ2-2

CDR3 protein: CASSDPTSGRAPNEQFF
D gene: TRBD2
CDR3 length: 17
V gene: TRBV6-8
J gene: TRBJ2-1

CDR3 protein: CASSEASSPGNTIYF
D gene: NA
CDR3 length: 15
V gene: TRBV6-1
J gene: TRBJ1-3

CDR3 protein: CAWQALPQGFGANVLTF
D gene: NA
CDR3 length: 17
V gene: TRBV30
J gene: TRBJ2-6

CDR3 protein: CASSAPGRMNTGELFF
D gene: NA
CDR3 length: 16
V gene: TRBV5-1
J gene: TRBJ2-2

CDR3 protein: CASSLRGLAALSGANVLTF
D gene: TRBD2
CDR3 length: 19
V gene: TRBV28
J gene: TRBJ2-6

CDR3 protein: CASKRQAGDYNEQFF
D gene: TRBD2
CDR3 length: 15
V gene: TRBV9
J gene: TRBJ2-1

CDR3 protein: CASSARPRNSPLHF
D gene: NA
CDR3 length: 14
V gene: TRBV19
J gene: TRBJ1-6

CDR3 protein: CASSLDALTDTQYF
D gene: NA
CDR3 length: 14
V gene: TRBV7-6
J gene: TRBJ2-3

CDR3 protein: CASRNRDSPLEQYF
D gene: NA
CDR3 length: 14
V gene: TRBV11-3
J gene: TRBJ2-7

CDR3 protein: CASSYGDEQFF
D gene: NA
CDR3 length: 11
V gene: TRBV6-7
J gene: TRBJ2-1

CDR3 protein: CASSQDGNREVFF
D gene: TRBD2
CDR3 length: 13
V gene: TRBV14
J gene: TRBJ2-2

CDR3 protein: CASSTETNEKLFF
D gene: NA
CDR3 length: 13
V gene: TRBV9
J gene: TRBJ1-4

CDR3 protein: CSVDDGAGGYTF
D gene: NA
CDR3 length: 12
V gene: TRBV29-1
J gene: TRBJ1-2

CDR3 protein: CASTQRAGGAGRSPLHF
D gene: TRBD1
CDR3 length: 17
V gene: TRBV12-5
J gene: TRBJ1-6

CDR3 protein: CASSLNWGDTQYF
D gene: NA
CDR3 length: 13
V gene: TRBV7-1
J gene: TRBJ2-3

CDR3 protein: CASSLENRGHFIVSEQYF
D gene: TRBD1
CDR3 length: 18
V gene: TRBV5-1
J gene: TRBJ2-7

CDR3 protein: CASSLDPDSYEQYF
D gene: NA
CDR3 length: 14
V gene: TRBV5-1
J gene: TRBJ2-7

CDR3 protein: CASSALAGTYEQYF
D gene: TRBD2
CDR3 length: 14
V gene: TRBV11-3
J gene: TRBJ2-7

CDR3 protein: CASSSSGGAPGELFF
D gene: TRBD2
CDR3 length: 15
V gene: TRBV25-1
J gene: TRBJ2-2

CDR3 protein: CASSPGTSGEGIDTQYF
D gene: TRBD2
CDR3 length: 17
V gene: TRBV7-6
J gene: TRBJ2-3

CDR3 protein: CASRRTAYEQYF
D gene: NA
CDR3 length: 12
V gene: TRBV9
J gene: TRBJ2-7

CDR3 protein: CASSYSYIRGRETQYF
D gene: NA
CDR3 length: 16
V gene: TRBV6-8
J gene: TRBJ2-5

CDR3 protein: CASSPKGGLAVYEQYF
D gene: TRBD2
CDR3 length: 16
V gene: TRBV6-8
J gene: TRBJ2-7

CDR3 protein: CASTSGTGDYEQYF
D gene: TRBD1
CDR3 length: 14
V gene: TRBV11-3
J gene: TRBJ2-7

CDR3 protein: CASSLEGQGTEAFF
D gene: NA
CDR3 length: 14
V gene: TRBV11-3
J gene: TRBJ1-1

CDR3 protein: CASIPGRSTYGYTF
D gene: NA
CDR3 length: 14
V gene: TRBV28
J gene: TRBJ1-2

CDR3 protein: CAWSVGAGANVLTF
D gene: NA
CDR3 length: 14
V gene: TRBV30
J gene: TRBJ2-6

CDR3 protein: CATSRVGSGRVDNEQFF
D gene: TRBD2
CDR3 length: 17
V gene: TRBV15
J gene: TRBJ2-1

CDR3 protein: CASRTSSGRQDTQYF
D gene: NA
CDR3 length: 15
V gene: TRBV6-8
J gene: TRBJ2-3

CDR3 protein: CASSRGQGARETQYF
D gene: TRBD1
CDR3 length: 15
V gene: TRBV28
J gene: TRBJ2-5

CDR3 protein: CASSSTDSYEQYF
D gene: NA
CDR3 length: 13
V gene: TRBV18
J gene: TRBJ2-7

CDR3 protein: CASSQDVGSSGNTIYF
D gene: NA
CDR3 length: 16
V gene: TRBV14
J gene: TRBJ1-3

CDR3 protein: CASSPDSTDTQYF
D gene: NA
CDR3 length: 13
V gene: TRBV19
J gene: TRBJ2-3